This T cell receptor (beta chain) emerged from a study of human T cells and chemical hapten exposure. Across the whole study: The use of 2% DPC on 2 cm by 2 cm of upper inner arm skin constituted sensitization. Upper-back patch tests with 0.01% DPC were read at 6 days. Largely, small differences in pooled library volume made per-sample TCR yields vary.

V lost 5 bases and J 3 bases, leaving 9 bases between the germline ends. Germline-derived CDR1 and CDR2 are SGHRS and YFSETQ. This CDR3 comprises 13 residues. In its sample, this clonotype was seen many times. Indicated time point: patch test 1, 2 weeks after DPC sensitization. Treatment: therapeutic diphenylcyclopropenone sensitization with weekly scalp DPC. Each CDR3 protein is one row after TCRdb ran MiXCR on the RACE reads. The sample yields approximately 100,000 distinct CDR3 sequences, approximately 11% seen once. This TCR came from a woman between 35 and 50 years old with alopecia areata. Some clones in this sample may be carry-over from other donors' samples. This sample comprised whole blood, obtained in connection with sensitization to the hapten diphenylcyclopropenone (DPC). The V gene is TRBV5-1, the J gene TRBJ2-1; D unclear. This CDR3 is CASRATIYNEQFF. The CDR3 DNA reads TGCGCCAGCAGAGCGACCATCTACAATGAGCAGTTCTTC.